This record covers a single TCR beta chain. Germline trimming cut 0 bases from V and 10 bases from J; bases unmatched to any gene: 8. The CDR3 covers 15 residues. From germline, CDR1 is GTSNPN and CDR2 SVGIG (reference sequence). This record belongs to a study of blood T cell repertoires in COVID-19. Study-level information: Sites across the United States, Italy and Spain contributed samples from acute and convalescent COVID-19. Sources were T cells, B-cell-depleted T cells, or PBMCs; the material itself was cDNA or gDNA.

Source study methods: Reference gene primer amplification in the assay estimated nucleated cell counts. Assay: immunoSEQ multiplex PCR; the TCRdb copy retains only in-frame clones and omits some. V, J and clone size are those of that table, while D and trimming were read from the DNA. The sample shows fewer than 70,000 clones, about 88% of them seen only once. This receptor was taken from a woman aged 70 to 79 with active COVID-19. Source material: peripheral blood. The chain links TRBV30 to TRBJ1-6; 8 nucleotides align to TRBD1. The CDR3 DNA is TGTGCCTGGAGTGTTCCGGACAGGGTGGGATCACCCCTCCACTTT. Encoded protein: CAWSVPDRVGSPLHF. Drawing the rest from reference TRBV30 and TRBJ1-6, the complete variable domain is SQTIHQWPATLVQPVGSPLSLECTVEGTSNPNLYWYRQAAGRGLQLLFYSVGIGQISSEVPQNLSASRPQDRQFILSSKKLLLSDSGFYLCAWSVPDRVGSPLHFGNGTRLTVT.